This T cell receptor (beta chain) emerged from a study of cytomegalovirus exposure and HLA in healthy donors (dated by TCRdb to the late 2010s). Context from the whole study: According to an earlier analysis of 587 of the donors, about 170 million T cells yielded 117 million unique TCR beta sequences and around 280 Gb of sequence data. Roughly 300 gigabases of sequencing data and tens of millions of unique TCR sequences were included in an early release covering roughly 600 HLA-typed donors. Among the 398 genotyped donors, roughly 80% belonged to the genetic ancestry cluster associated with self-reported Caucasian donors. The study was designed to test whether signatures of past pathogen exposure could be identified by cataloging public T cell receptors. The study profiled the T cell repertoires of 666 subjects by immunosequencing and related them to cytomegalovirus serostatus. In addition to the first cohort of roughly 700 subjects, a separate validation cohort of 130 or so different subjects was used. High-throughput TCR immunosequencing, statistical association of individual TCRs with disease status, and machine learning were combined to predict cytomegalovirus infection status. A later analysis re-analyzed previously published TCR beta repertoires from about 730 donors and added high-resolution HLA genotyping to study TCR occurrence patterns. Rather than drawing on any new phenotypic data, the later analysis identified candidate immune exposures from TCR beta sequences and the way those sequences occurred across donors. An earlier analysis of 587 of the donors used high-throughput TCR beta sequencing to judge whether each TCR beta V gene segment behaved as functional or pseudogenic. Donor age, sex, ethnicity and CMV serostatus were compiled together with the repertoire data. Genome-wide SNP genotypes for about 65% of the 666 donors were used in a later genetic analysis, which treated that subset as a discovery cohort. Every discovery cohort repertoire had been produced on one sequencing platform. Both class I and class II loci were covered by HLA typing, at four-digit resolution. The number of typed donors differed by locus: about 629-630 for A, B, C, DRB1 and DQB1; roughly 510 for DQA1; approximately 600 for DPA1; and around 490 for DPB1. Because of strong linkage in the cohort, roughly five DR-DQ haplotypes were treated as single units for association and clustering. Among roughly 370 genotyped donors of the cohort, an average of approximately 250,000 unique TCR beta nucleotide sequences were sequenced per donor, roughly 18% of them non-productive.

In total, 630 or so healthy bone marrow donors made up the cohort. At the time of sampling, all cohort members were nominally healthy, though unrecorded immune exposures were likely present. The donor was CMV seropositive and was included in the group of 300 or so seropositive cohort members. Each donor provided a peripheral blood sample, and peripheral blood mononuclear cells were used for TCR beta sequencing. Genomic DNA was extracted from the blood cell samples with the Qiagen DNeasy Blood Extraction Kit. The paper's findings and limits, for the study overall: A later analysis found that HLA-associated TCR beta chains were more clonally expanded and had lower generation probabilities than equally common non-associated chains. The 87-base-pair reads could not distinguish some IMGT-functional V segments, including TRBV6-2 and TRBV6-3, so those segments were excluded. Most TCR sequences were observed very rarely across donors, whereas some public TCRs were present in many individuals. Because counts were too low, about 18 rarely observed V segments, including chromosome 9 orphons, were excluded from the earlier analysis of 587 of the donors. A group of highly shared sequence variants was considered likely to be a technical artifact of the sequencing pipeline. Correlated functional status among segregating V segments might be attributable to linkage disequilibrium, but an unknown experimental factor could not be ruled out. A further reported finding was that TCR beta sequences accurately predicted the HLA-A and HLA-B alleles for most subjects in the first cohort. In vitro tests confirmed that three of the cytomegalovirus-associated TCR beta chains recognize cytomegalovirus antigens. A later analysis reported that several top co-occurrence clusters appeared linked to parvovirus B19, influenza, CMV and Epstein-Barr virus. Broadly in line with IMGT annotations, most TCR beta V segments showed up in productive rearrangements about 87% or about 30% of the time in an earlier analysis of around 550 of the donors. When HLA alleles, especially DR and DQ, strongly co-occurred, TCR associations were difficult to assign to individual alleles. In both the original and validation cohorts, the classifier was reported to diagnose cytomegalovirus status with high specificity and sensitivity. In this cohort, only TCR beta chains were sequenced, and detectable features were limited by the absence of alpha or paired-chain data. A later analysis associated approximately 17,000 TCR beta sequences with specific HLA alleles at a false discovery rate of 0.05. In a later analysis, the rate of TCR association differed among HLA loci, with DRB1 alleles having the most associated TCRs and HLA-C alleles having the fewest. The only immune exposure information available for the cohort was CMV serostatus. Compared with the approximately 700-donor mean, donors in an Asian-associated ancestry cluster had fewer N-insertions in productive TCRs, according to a later genetic analysis. According to a later analysis, most CMV-associated TCR beta chains appeared to be HLA-restricted, and the HLA associations seemed to be driven largely by CMV exposure. A total of 164 TCR beta chains were listed by the study as associated with cytomegalovirus. A later genetic analysis associated a missense DCLRE1C variant with V-gene and J-gene trimming of TCR beta chains, and an independent cohort replicated the association. Sequencing depth was assumed to be roughly uniform across donors in the presence/absence analyses, though that assumption may not hold. The authors suggested that the approach could potentially be generalized to other disease states and immunological phenotypes. HLA typing was unavailable for some donors at each locus, so association tests used only the typed subset.

The library was built by means of the immunoSEQ multiplex PCR assay. A mixture of 60 forward primers for TCR Vbeta segments and 13 reverse primers for TCR Jbeta segments was used in the multiplex PCR. The CDR3 region of rearranged TCR beta genes was amplified from genomic DNA with a multiplex PCR assay. The Illumina HiSeq System was used to sequence the amplified TCR beta libraries as 87-base-pair reads. The study's own analysis went as follows. Across the 670 or so repertoires, a later analysis counted 75 million to 90 million unique TCR beta chains, about 10 million of which were shared by at least two donors. Raw reads were error-corrected and collapsed into unique sequences with a nearest-neighbor algorithm that merged closely related sequences to remove PCR and sequencing errors. To assign V, D and J gene segments, CDR3 sequences were aligned to IMGT reference sequences. Each retained sequence needed at least a six-nucleotide match to both a V gene segment and a J gene segment. A rearrangement was called productive if the CDR3 had no stop codons and remained in frame with V and J, and every other rearrangement was called non-productive. CDR3 was defined according to IMGT convention as the region running from the second conserved V-encoded cysteine to the conserved J-encoded phenylalanine. In an earlier analysis of approximately 590 of the donors, sequences lacking an unambiguous match to a single V gene segment were excluded. In an earlier analysis of several hundred of the donors, a V segment was called functional when productive rearrangements were above 56.7%, and segregating when the standard deviation between donors exceeded 5%. To diagnose cytomegalovirus status from the catalog of TCR beta chain sequences, a statistical classification framework was built. In a later analysis, V and J genes were assigned by comparing TCR nucleotide sequences against IMGT/GENE-DB human TR gene sequences. In a later analysis, CDR3 sequences and most-parsimonious VDJ recombination scenarios were assigned using the TCRdist pipeline. In a later analysis, each TCR beta chain was defined by its CDR3 amino acid sequence together with its V-gene family, and reads without a unique V-gene family were excluded. To address suspected cross-contamination and a sequencing artifact, a later analysis removed a few hundred highly shared, low-generation-probability nucleotide sequences. A later analysis calculated a clonal expansion index for each public chain from normalized within-repertoire ranks of inferred template counts. In a later analysis, generation probabilities were computed with a VDJ recombination model fitted to out-of-frame rearrangements, and the resulting probabilities were checked against IGoR. In a later analysis, hypergeometric tests were used to score TCR-TCR, TCR-HLA and TCR-CMV co-occurrence, with a repertoire-size bias correction applied to TCR pairs. In a later analysis, false discovery rates were estimated by permuting HLA or CMV assignments 20 times. In a later analysis, co-occurring TCRs were grouped using DBSCAN, and TCRdist sequence similarity was added for clustering within HLA-allele-positive subsets. Repertoires with fewer than 30,000 or more than 120,000 public chains were left out of co-occurrence clustering, as were five repertoires with anomalous nucleotide sharing. The clones in this table, taken by TCRdb from immuneACCESS, are in-frame only. Not every clone is retained; where verified, under half of the shortfall comes from an unresolved V gene, and the cause of the rest is unknown. Clone size and the V and J calls come from that table; the DNA yielded D and trimming. The table for this sample lists around 85,000 clones; roughly 72% of them were counted only once. 20% to 25% of the sample lies in the top ten.

Trimmed from V: 1 base; trimmed from J: 4 bases; junction bases lacking a gene match: 6. Per the germline V gene, LGHNA is the CDR1 and YNFKEQ is the CDR2. The CDR3 sequence holds 15 residues, the cysteine and phenylalanine included. Of all the DNA, just the CDR3 is kept, 45 bases in frame from base 1. Comments on this clone: The antigen it recognizes is unknown. Base qualities were left out, and no much larger clone turns up one base away.

The receptor was derived from a man aged 25-45 years in good health and CMV-seropositive. Rearrangement joined TRBV4-2 to TRBJ2-5; 7 bases in between match TRBD1. The sequenced sample consisted of PBMCs. The CDR3 reads CASSQGQGVAETQYF. The nucleotides read TGTGCCAGCAGCCAAGGGCAGGGGGTCGCAGAGACCCAGTACTTC.